This TCR beta chain was sequenced during a study of cytomegalovirus exposure and HLA in healthy donors (dated by TCRdb to about 2017). Notes on the research overall: An earlier analysis of 587 of the donors reported about 280 Gb of sequence data and roughly 120 million unique TCR beta sequences obtained from around 190 million T cells. Because of strong linkage in the cohort, a few DR-DQ haplotypes were treated as single units for association and clustering. In a later genetic analysis, genome-wide SNP genotypes for about three fifths of the roughly 670 donors were used, and that subset was treated as a discovery cohort. To decide whether each TCR beta V gene segment behaved as functional or pseudogenic, an earlier analysis of some 540 of the donors relied on high-throughput TCR beta sequencing. In the later analysis, no new phenotypic data were used to find candidate immune exposures; instead, reliance was placed on TCR beta sequences and their occurrence across donors. The study aimed to test whether cataloging public T cell receptors could reveal signatures of past pathogen exposure. Typing coverage differed by locus: A, B, C, DRB1 and DQB1 were typed in about 629-630 donors, DQA1 in about 550, DPA1 in some 570, and DPB1 in 400 to 490. The study used immunosequencing to profile the T cell repertoires of 670 or so subjects and linked those repertoires to cytomegalovirus serostatus. To predict cytomegalovirus infection status, the study combined high-throughput TCR immunosequencing, statistical association of individual TCRs with disease status, and machine learning. In a later analysis, previously published TCR beta repertoires from hundreds of donors were re-analyzed and high-resolution HLA genotyping was added so that TCR occurrence patterns could be studied. Around 300 gigabases of sequencing data and tens of millions of unique TCR sequences were included in an early release covering roughly 600 HLA-typed donors. Donor age, sex, ethnicity and CMV serostatus were compiled alongside the repertoire data. Among around 400 genotyped donors of the cohort, an average of around 240,000 unique TCR beta nucleotide sequences were sequenced per donor, approximately 20% of them non-productive. Besides the first cohort of roughly 660 subjects, a separate validation cohort made up of roughly 130 different subjects was used. The genetic ancestry cluster associated with self-reported Caucasian donors included about 81% of the 300 to 450 genotyped donors. All discovery cohort repertoires had been generated using a single sequencing platform. HLA typing included class I and class II loci at four-digit resolution.

The cohort consisted of approximately 670 healthy bone marrow donors. All cohort members were sampled while nominally healthy, although unrecorded immune exposures were likely present. The donor was CMV seropositive and belonged to the group of more than 250 seropositive cohort members. A peripheral blood sample was provided by each donor, and peripheral blood mononuclear cells were used for TCR beta sequencing. The Qiagen DNeasy Blood Extraction Kit was used to extract genomic DNA from the blood cell samples. From a lookup of the germline V gene, CDR1 and CDR2 are SNHLY and FYNNEI. Its CDR3 holds 13 amino acids, cysteine through phenylalanine. CDR3 DNA only is kept here, 39 bases in frame from base 1. Deletion took 1 base off V and 8 bases off J, with a span of 11 bases between the germline ends. Turning to this clone: Its specific antigen is unknown. No clone much larger than this one lies a single base away; base qualities are absent.

The library relied on the immunoSEQ multiplex PCR assay. For the multiplex PCR, a mixture combining 60 forward primers for TCR Vbeta segments and 13 reverse primers for TCR Jbeta segments was used. The CDR3 region of rearranged TCR beta genes was amplified from genomic DNA with a multiplex PCR assay. The Illumina HiSeq System was used to sequence the amplified TCR beta libraries as 87-base-pair reads. Processing in the source paper ran as follows. A later analysis tallied tens of millions of unique TCR beta chains across the roughly 610 repertoires, and 10 million to 11 million of those chains were shared by two or more donors. A nearest-neighbor algorithm error-corrected the raw reads and collapsed the reads into unique sequences, merging closely related sequences to remove PCR and sequencing errors. CDR3 sequences were aligned to IMGT reference sequences to assign V, D and J gene segments. For a sequence to be retained, a match of at least six nucleotides was required to both a V gene segment and a J gene segment. Rearrangements were called productive when the CDR3 lacked stop codons and stayed in frame with V and J; all others were non-productive. CDR3 was defined according to IMGT convention as the region running from the second conserved V-encoded cysteine to the conserved J-encoded phenylalanine. Sequences without an unambiguous match to a single V gene segment were excluded from the earlier analysis of about 640 of the donors. An earlier analysis of a few hundred of the donors called V segments functional above 56.7% productive rearrangements and segregating when the between-donor standard deviation exceeded 5%. A statistical classification framework was built to diagnose cytomegalovirus status from the catalog of TCR beta chain sequences. In a later analysis, TCR nucleotide sequences were compared against IMGT/GENE-DB human TR gene sequences so that V and J genes could be assigned. In a later analysis, CDR3 sequences and most-parsimonious VDJ recombination scenarios were assigned using the TCRdist pipeline. A later analysis defined each TCR beta chain by its CDR3 amino acid sequence plus V-gene family, and excluded reads lacking a unique V-gene family. A later analysis removed 600 or so highly shared, low-generation-probability nucleotide sequences to deal with suspected cross-contamination and a sequencing artifact. For each public chain, a later analysis derived a clonal expansion index from normalized ranks of inferred template counts within each repertoire. Generation probabilities in a later analysis came from a VDJ recombination model fitted to out-of-frame rearrangements, and those results were checked against IGoR. In a later analysis, TCR-TCR, TCR-HLA and TCR-CMV co-occurrence was scored with hypergeometric tests, and a repertoire-size bias correction was applied to TCR pairs. A later analysis estimated false discovery rates by permuting HLA or CMV assignments 20 times. In a later analysis, co-occurring TCRs were grouped with DBSCAN, and TCRdist sequence similarity was added when clustering was performed within HLA-allele-positive subsets. Repertoires with fewer than 30,000 or more than 120,000 public chains were left out of co-occurrence clustering, as were several repertoires with anomalous nucleotide sharing. As stored in TCRdb, this immuneACCESS dataset retains in-frame rearrangements with V and J assigned. A fraction of the clones does not appear; measured against another copy, unresolved V genes explain less than half of the discrepancy, and the remainder lacks a known reason. V, J and clone size were drawn from that table, and D and trimming were deduced from the DNA. The sample table holds tens of thousands of clones, of which 70% were seen once. The ten largest clones capture around 10% of the sample.

What the authors observed across the whole study: In a later genetic analysis, fewer N-insertions in productive TCRs were reported among donors in an Asian-associated ancestry cluster than the roughly 700-donor mean. The authors suggested that the approach could potentially be generalized to other disease states and immunological phenotypes. According to a later analysis, most CMV-associated TCR beta chains appeared to be HLA-restricted, and the HLA associations seemed to be driven largely by CMV exposure. Most TCR sequences were seen in very few donors, while some public TCRs were found in many individuals. In both the original and validation cohorts, the classifier was reported to diagnose cytomegalovirus status with high specificity and sensitivity. Broadly in line with IMGT annotations, most TCR beta V segments showed up in productive rearrangements about 87% or about 30% of the time in an earlier analysis of 450 to 750 of the donors. Roughly uniform sequencing depth across donors was assumed in presence/absence analyses, although this assumption may not hold. The sequencing pipeline was judged likely to have produced a cluster of highly shared sequence variants as a technical artifact. Because HLA typing was missing for some donors at each locus, association tests included only the typed subset. A later analysis found that HLA-associated TCR beta chains were more clonally expanded and had lower generation probabilities than equally common non-associated chains. A further reported finding was that TCR beta sequences accurately predicted the HLA-A and HLA-B alleles for most subjects in the first cohort. A few of the identified cytomegalovirus-associated TCR beta chains were confirmed in vitro to be specific for cytomegalovirus antigens. Because counts were too low, seventeen rarely observed V segments, including chromosome 9 orphons, were left out of the earlier analysis of some 640 of the donors. The cohort was sequenced for TCR beta chains only, and without alpha or paired-chain data the features that could be detected were limited. A later analysis found that TCR association rates varied across HLA loci, with DRB1 alleles showing the most associated TCRs and HLA-C alleles the fewest. Because the 87-base-pair reads could not distinguish some IMGT-functional V segments, including TRBV6-2 and TRBV6-3, those segments were excluded. In a later genetic analysis, a missense DCLRE1C variant was associated with V-gene and J-gene trimming of TCR beta chains, and the association was replicated in an independent cohort. Strong co-occurrence of HLA alleles, especially DR and DQ, made assigning TCR associations to individual alleles difficult. The study listed 170 or so TCR beta chains as associated with cytomegalovirus. In a later analysis, several top co-occurrence clusters were reported to appear linked to parvovirus B19, influenza, CMV and Epstein-Barr virus. In a later analysis, more than 15,000 TCR beta sequences were associated with specific HLA alleles at a false discovery rate of 0.05. For the cohort, immune exposure information was limited to CMV serostatus. Correlated functional status among segregating V segments might reflect linkage disequilibrium, but an unknown experimental factor could not be ruled out.

The TCR sequence derives from a woman in her 50s in good health and CMV-seropositive. The sequence joins TRBV2 to TRBJ1-2; too little of a D gene remains to name it. The sample was PBMCs. The CDR3 is CASSEESGHGYTF. Here is the DNA: TGTGCCAGCAGTGAAGAGTCCGGTCACGGCTACACCTTC.